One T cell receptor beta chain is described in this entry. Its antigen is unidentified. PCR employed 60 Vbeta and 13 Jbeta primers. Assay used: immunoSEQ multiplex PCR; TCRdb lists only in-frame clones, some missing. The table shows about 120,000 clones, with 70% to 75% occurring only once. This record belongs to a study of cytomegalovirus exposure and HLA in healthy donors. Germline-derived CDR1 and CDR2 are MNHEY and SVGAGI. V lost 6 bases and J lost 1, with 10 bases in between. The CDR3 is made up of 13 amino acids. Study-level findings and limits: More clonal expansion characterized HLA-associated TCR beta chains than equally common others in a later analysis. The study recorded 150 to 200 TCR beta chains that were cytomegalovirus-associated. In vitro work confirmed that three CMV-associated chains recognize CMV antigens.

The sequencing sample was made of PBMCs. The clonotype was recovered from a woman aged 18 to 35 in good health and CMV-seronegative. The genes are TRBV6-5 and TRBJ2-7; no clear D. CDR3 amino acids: CASRLTGSYEQYF. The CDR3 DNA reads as TGTGCCAGCAGGCTGACTGGTTCCTACGAGCAGTACTTC.